A single sample is the source of the 20 T cell receptor beta chains below, sequenced in a study of blood T cell repertoires in COVID-19. The repertoire was sequenced with immunoSEQ multiplex PCR; TCRdb's copy has only in-frame clones and lacks some. In the table there are fewer than 90,000 clones, approximately 87% of which are singletons. Sequencing was carried out using peripheral blood. The receptors were sampled from a man older than 75 in a cohort sampled during active COVID-19.

This clone was recorded only once. The chain is built from TRBV6-2 or TRBV6-3 and TRBJ1-5; 11 nucleotides agree with TRBD1. This CDR3 is 17 amino acids long. With 5 bases clipped from V and 6 bases from J, the junction kept 12 bases outside the gene matches. Germline assignment: CDR1 MNHEY and CDR2 SVGEGT. This chain's CDR3 is CASSPAPGQGVGQPQHF. The DNA of the CDR3 is TGTGCCAGCAGTCCAGCGCCGGGACAGGGGGTTGGTCAGCCCCAGCATTTT.

This rearrangement joins TRBV5-1 to TRBJ1-3; D not certain. Germline loops: CDR1 SGHRS, CDR2 YFSETQ. The CDR3 totals 14 residues. V lost 0 bases, J lost 0 bases, and 4 bases lay in between. The chain's CDR3 is CASSLDSSGNTIYF. DNA of the CDR3: TGCGCCAGCAGCTTGGACAGCTCTGGAAACACCATATATTTT.

V usage is TRBV7-2 and J usage is TRBJ2-5; D uncertain. This CDR3 is built from 12 residues. Per germline, CDR1 SGHTA and CDR2 FQGNSA. The V gene lost 0 bases and the J gene lost 11 bases, with 10 bases spanning the gap. Here the CDR3 reads CASSLALGFQYF. The CDR3 DNA sequence: TGTGCCAGCAGCTTAGCCCTAGGATTTCAGTACTTC.

This chain links TRBV6-5 with TRBJ2-1, with D possibly being TRBD1 (5 bases). The V gene's germline CDR1 is MNHEY and CDR2 SVGAGI. Trimming shortened V by 4 bases and J by 4 bases, and 14 bases separated the two germline ends. The CDR3 length is 15 residues. The CDR3 nucleotides are TGTGCCAGCAGTTTGGGGCAGGGCGTATACAATGAGCAGTTCTTC. Amino acids: CASSLGQGVYNEQFF.

The genes are TRBV24-1 and TRBJ1-1; D not certain. Germline-derived CDR1 and CDR2 are KGHDR and SFDVKD. This CDR3 contains 15 residues. V lost 4 bases and J 2 bases, leaving 13 bases between the germline ends. As DNA, the CDR3 is TGTGCCACCAGTGACCCACGCGGTAGTAACACTGAAGCTTTCTTT. It yields the protein CATSDPRGSNTEAFF.

The J gene is TRBJ2-1, the V gene TRBV7-2, with D perhaps TRBD2 (5 bases). The CDR3 runs to 16 residues. The germline V and J ends were trimmed by 5 bases and 4 bases, with 18 bases remaining between them. Germline V gives CDR1 SGHTA, CDR2 FQGNSA. For the CDR3, the DNA is TGTGCCAGCAGCCCGGAGGTGGGTAGGCTTTACAATGAGCAGTTCTTC. Residues: CASSPEVGRLYNEQFF.

This clone has a single count. The V gene is TRBV19, the J gene TRBJ2-2, with TRBD2 matching 9 bases. V lost 4 bases and J lost 5; bases outside the gene matches: 8. Germline assignment: CDR1 LNHDA and CDR2 SQIVND (reference sequence). This CDR3 is 16 amino acids long. CDR3 amino acids: CASSTLAGWETGELFF. The CDR3 DNA reads TGTGCCAGTAGTACCCTAGCGGGGTGGGAGACCGGGGAGCTGTTTTTT.

The genes are TRBV4-1 and TRBJ2-2, with D unresolved. The CDR3 has 14 residues. The V and J ends lost 1 base and 7 bases respectively, with 10 bases between them. The germline gives CDR1 MGHRA, CDR2 YSYEKL. The chain's CDR3 is CASSQVQVGGELFF. CDR3 in DNA: TGCGCCAGCAGCCAAGTCCAGGTTGGCGGGGAGCTGTTTTTT.

The chain employs TRBV19 and TRBJ1-1, with 7 bases that match TRBD1. The CDR3 runs 15 residues. Losses at the gene ends were 4 bases for V and 0 bases for J; bases not matched to a gene: 5. CDR1 LNHDA and CDR2 SQIVND come from the germline V gene (reference sequence). The CDR3 loop reads CASSSGDRLNTEAFF. CDR3 DNA: TGTGCCAGTAGTAGTGGGGACAGATTGAACACTGAAGCTTTCTTT.

The chain uses TRBV11-2 and TRBJ2-1; TRBD2 matches 7 bases. The V segment lost 0 bases and the J segment 1 base; nucleotides outside the gene matches: 6. This CDR3 contains 17 residues. Germline V lookup: CDR1 SGHAT, CDR2 FQNNGV. The CDR3 loop is CASSLDWGGRSYNEQFF. The CDR3 DNA reads as TGTGCCAGCAGCTTAGATTGGGGGGGGAGGTCCTACAATGAGCAGTTCTTC.

CDR3 protein: CASSWRRANTEAFF. CDR3 nucleotides: TGTGCCAGCAGCTGGCGGCGAGCGAACACTGAAGCTTTCTTT. The chain couples TRBV3-1 (or the pseudogene TRBV3-2) to TRBJ1-1, with D hard to call. Looked up from germline, CDR1 is LGHDT and CDR2 is YNNKEL (reference sequence). The V end was cut by 5 bases, the J end by 1 base, with 11 bases between. This CDR3 comprises 14 residues.

V gene TRBV3-1 (or the pseudogene TRBV3-2) combines with J gene TRBJ2-7, with D unresolved. Germline-derived CDR1 and CDR2 are LGHDT and YNNKEL (reference sequence). The CDR3 runs 12 residues. Trimming removed 0 bases from V and 6 bases from J, with 6 bases in between. Here the CDR3 DNA reads TGTGCCAGCAGCCAAGATAGTAGCGAGCAGTACTTC. Protein sequence: CASSQDSSEQYF.

The genes are TRBV29-1 and TRBJ1-3; TRBD1 matches 7 bases. The trim removed 0 bases at V and 4 bases at J, leaving 3 bases unmatched. This CDR3 region has 14 residues. Germline V CDR1 and CDR2: SQVTM, ANQGSEA. The CDR3 region is CSVEEQGEGNTIYF. As DNA, the CDR3 is TGCAGCGTTGAAGAGCAGGGGGAAGGAAACACCATATATTTT.

The chain recombines TRBV3-1 (or the pseudogene TRBV3-2) with TRBJ2-5; D gene ambiguous. Trimming left V 1 base short and J 2 bases short, with 5 bases between. CDR1 and CDR2 (germline): LGHDT, YNNKEL (reference sequence). The CDR3 is made up of 13 amino acids. CDR3 protein: CASSQALQETQYF. The CDR3 DNA reads TGTGCCAGCAGCCAAGCCCTACAAGAGACCCAGTACTTC.

This chain joins TRBV10-3 and TRBJ1-3; D perhaps matches TRBD1 (6 bases). CDR3 length equals 15 residues. Germline CDR1 is ENHRY and CDR2 is SYGVKD. V was shortened by 6 bases and J by 0 bases, with 12 bases between the two germline ends. The DNA for the CDR3 is TGTGCCATCAGCAGGACAGCCGACTCTGGAAACACCATATATTTT. Translation: CAISRTADSGNTIYF.

V and J are TRBV3-1 (or the pseudogene TRBV3-2) and TRBJ2-5; TRBD1 might be the D (5 bases). This CDR3 region has 14 residues. Germline CDR1 LGHDT, CDR2 YNNKEL (reference sequence). V shed 4 bases and J shed 2 bases, with 11 bases lying between them. As DNA, the CDR3 is TGTGCCAGCAGCCCCCCCAGGGCACAAGAGACCCAGTACTTC. It is translated as CASSPPRAQETQYF.

The chain couples TRBV28 to TRBJ2-2; TRBD1 aligns across 8 bases. Germline lookup yields CDR1 MDHEN and CDR2 SYDVKM. This CDR3 spans 16 amino acids. Trimming at V came to 5 bases and at J to 3 bases, leaving 8 bases not matched to a gene. The CDR3 sequence is CASSTQGQGYTGELFF. The CDR3 nucleotides read TGTGCCAGCAGTACACAAGGACAGGGATACACCGGGGAGCTGTTTTTT.

The chain has TRBV4-1 and TRBJ2-7; 7 bases agree with TRBD1. Germline CDR1 and CDR2: MGHRA and YSYEKL. The CDR3 contains 13 residues. CDR3 nucleotide sequence: TGCGCACGACAGGGCTTTTTCTCCTACGAGCAGTACTTC. This encodes CARQGFFSYEQYF.

The rearrangement joins TRBV25-1 to TRBJ2-2, with 7 bases matching TRBD2. The CDR3 loop spans 16 amino acids. CDR1 and CDR2 from the germline V gene are MGHDK and SYGVNS. J gave up 0 bases and V 3 bases, and 4 bases lay outside the gene matches. CDR3 region: CASSDRGGANTGELFF. In nucleotides, the CDR3 is TGTGCCAGCAGTGATCGCGGGGGAGCGAACACCGGGGAGCTGTTTTTT.

The V call is TRBV15, the J call TRBJ1-5, with TRBD1 matching 11 bases. The CDR3 runs to 15 residues. The trim removed 1 base at V and 6 bases at J, leaving 2 bases unmatched. Germline loops: CDR1 LNHNV, CDR2 YYDKDF (reference sequence). The CDR3 spells CATSRGDRGSQPQHF. CDR3 sequence (DNA): TGTGCCACCAGCAGAGGGGACAGGGGGAGTCAGCCCCAGCATTTT.